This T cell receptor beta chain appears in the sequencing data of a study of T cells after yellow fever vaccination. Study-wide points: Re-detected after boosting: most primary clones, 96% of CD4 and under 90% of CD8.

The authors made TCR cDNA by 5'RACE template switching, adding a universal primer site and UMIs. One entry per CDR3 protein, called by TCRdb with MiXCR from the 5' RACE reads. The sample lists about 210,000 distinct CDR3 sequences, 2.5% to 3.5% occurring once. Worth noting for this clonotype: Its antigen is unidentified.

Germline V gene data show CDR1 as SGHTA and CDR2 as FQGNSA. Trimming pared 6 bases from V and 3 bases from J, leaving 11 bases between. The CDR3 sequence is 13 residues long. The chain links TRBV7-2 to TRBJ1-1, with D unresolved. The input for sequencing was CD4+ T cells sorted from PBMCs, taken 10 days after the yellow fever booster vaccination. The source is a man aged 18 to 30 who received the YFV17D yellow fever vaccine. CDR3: CASSTRPDTEAFF. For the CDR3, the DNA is TGTGCCAGCAGTACGCGCCCTGACACTGAAGCTTTCTTT.